This T cell receptor beta chain was found in a study of blood T cell repertoires in COVID-19. For the study at large: PBMCs, B-cell-depleted T cells, or T cells were the source of the cDNA or gDNA that made up the material.

In the authors' methods: Reference gene primer amplification gave estimated nucleated cell counts. Using immunoSEQ multiplex PCR, the repertoire was profiled, and TCRdb retains in-frame clones only, with some absent. V, J and clone size were drawn from that table, and D and trimming were deduced from the DNA. In the table there are 110,000 or so clones, roughly 90% of which are singletons. Germline CDR1 MNHEY, CDR2 SVGEGT. This CDR3 is 15 amino acids long. V lost 2 bases and J lost 6, with 15 bases in between. The sequence derives from a human donor with acute or convalescent COVID-19. The donor label of this sample is uncertain. Specimen: peripheral blood. The chain carries TRBV6-2 or TRBV6-3 and TRBJ2-3; D possibly corresponds to TRBD1 (6 bases). The CDR3 here is CASSYGGARGDTQYF. In DNA form, the CDR3 reads TGTGCCAGCAGTTACGGAGGCGCGAGGGGGGATACGCAGTATTTT.